The 27 T cell receptor beta chains below come from one sample, sequenced in a study of blood T cell repertoires in COVID-19. TCRdb's table, derived via immunoSEQ multiplex PCR, lists solely in-frame clones and lacks some. The table includes roughly 500,000 clones, over 75% detected once. Source material: peripheral blood. The receptors originated from a human donor in a cohort sampled during active COVID-19.

V and J are TRBV6-1 and TRBJ2-7; D is perhaps TRBD1 (5 bases). V was cut by 1 base and J by 4 bases, with 11 bases left in between. CDR3 length: 14 residues. Germline V gene sequence: CDR1 MNHNS, CDR2 SASEGT. The CDR3 DNA is TGTGCCAGCAGTGAAGGGGGCAGCATTTACGAGCAGTACTTC. Translating it yields CASSEGGSIYEQYF.

The rearrangement links TRBV4-2 to TRBJ1-2; a weak D match, TRBD1 (5 bases). This CDR3 has 15 amino acids. Per the germline V gene, CDR1 is LGHNA and CDR2 is YNFKEQ. V shed 1 base and J shed 6 bases, with 15 bases lying between them. The CDR3 is CASSQATGGKHGYTF. The CDR3 nucleotides read TGTGCCAGCAGCCAAGCGACGGGGGGGAAGCATGGCTACACCTTC.

The gene calls are TRBV30 and TRBJ2-2; possibly TRBD2 for D (5 bases). The CDR3 runs to 15 residues. The V and J ends lost 5 bases and 4 bases respectively, with 17 bases between them. Germline V lookup: CDR1 GTSNPN, CDR2 SVGIG (reference sequence). DNA for the CDR3: TGTGCCTGGGACCAGACGGGGAGTAGCACCGGGGAGCTGTTTTTT. It codes for CAWDQTGSSTGELFF.

This clone occurred once. This sequence joins TRBV19 and TRBJ2-2; a weak D match, TRBD1 (6 bases). The germline CDR1 and CDR2 sequences are LNHDA and SQIVND (reference sequence). This CDR3 has 13 amino acids. The V end lost 3 bases, the J end lost 6 bases, and 8 bases lay between the germline ends. The CDR3 nucleotides are TGTGCCAGTAGTATCCAGGGGTCCGGGGAGCTGTTTTTT. Protein sequence: CASSIQGSGELFF.

This sequence joins TRBV20-1 and TRBJ1-2, with unresolved D. Germline V gene sequence: CDR1 DFQATT, CDR2 SNEGSKA (reference sequence). The length of the CDR3 is 15 residues. V dropped 3 bases and J dropped 7 bases, with 21 bases sitting between them. The DNA for the CDR3 is TGCAGTGCTAGTCCTAGATTGACCCTTAAAGGTGGCTACACCTTC. Protein: CSASPRLTLKGGYTF.

The DNA for the CDR3 is TGTGCCAGCTCACCAGGGACAGCAACATACTCTGGAAACACCATATATTTT. Its protein product is CASSPGTATYSGNTIYF. This rearrangement joins TRBV18 to TRBJ1-3; 7 bases agree with TRBD1. CDR3 size: 17 residues. Germline values: CDR1 KGHSH, CDR2 LQKENI. The V gene end was trimmed by 2 bases and the J gene end by 0 bases; junction bases not matched to a gene: 7.

This chain joins TRBV9 and TRBJ2-3; D possibly corresponds to TRBD1 (6 bases). V lost 2 bases and J lost 2, with 15 bases in between. The CDR3 covers 16 residues. Germline V lookup: CDR1 SGDLS, CDR2 YYNGEE. The CDR3 nucleotides are TGTGCCAGCAGCGTGACAGGCAATCGACCCACAGATACGCAGTATTTT. It translates to CASSVTGNRPTDTQYF.

This clone has more than one count but fewer than ten. The V call is TRBV6-1, the J call TRBJ2-7; possibly TRBD1 for D (6 bases). V lost 4 bases to trimming and J lost 0 bases, with 16 bases between them. The germline V gene encodes CDR1 MNHNS and CDR2 SASEGT. The CDR3 contains 16 residues. CDR3: CASSAVQGRSSYEQYF. The CDR3 DNA reads TGTGCCAGCAGTGCGGTACAGGGTCGAAGCTCCTACGAGCAGTACTTC.

The chain joins TRBV27 to TRBJ1-2; 7 bases are a match to TRBD1. Germline-derived CDR1 and CDR2 are MNHEY and SMNVEV (reference sequence). This CDR3 contains 17 residues. V trimming: 1 base; J trimming: 2 bases; junction bases outside the gene matches: 10. CDR3 DNA sequence: TGTGCCAGCAGTTTATACCCCCAGGGGGGCATAAACTATGGCTACACCTTC. Protein: CASSLYPQGGINYGYTF.

The rearrangement uses TRBV30 and TRBJ2-4, with TRBD1 matching 7 bases. This CDR3 contains 16 residues. Looked up from germline, CDR1 is GTSNPN and CDR2 is SVGIG (reference sequence). V trimming: 4 bases; J trimming: 6 bases; junction bases outside the gene matches: 15. CDR3 DNA: TGTGCCTGGAATTCGGGACAGCGAGAAACGGGAAACATTCAGTACTTC. Its translation: CAWNSGQRETGNIQYF.

The V gene is TRBV18, the J gene TRBJ1-2; TRBD1 aligns across 9 bases. From germline, CDR1 is KGHSH and CDR2 LQKENI. The CDR3 contains 14 residues. With V trimmed by 6 bases and J by 8 bases, 10 bases remained unmatched. CDR3 amino acids: CASSPEQGAGGYTF. CDR3 DNA sequence: TGTGCCAGCTCTCCCGAACAGGGGGCTGGGGGCTACACCTTC.

This chain uses TRBV5-4 with TRBJ1-3, with TRBD1 matching over 9 bases. Trimming cost V 3 bases and J 4 bases; bases outside gene matches: 8. The V gene's germline CDR1 is SGHNT and CDR2 YYREEE (reference sequence). There are 16 residues in the CDR3. The CDR3 reads CASSSRGTGKGNTIYF. The CDR3 nucleotides read TGTGCCAGCAGCTCTCGGGGGACAGGGAAAGGAAACACCATATATTTT.

The V gene is TRBV12-2, the J gene TRBJ1-1. TRBV12-2 is classified as a pseudogene. This CDR3 has 13 residues. In DNA form, the CDR3 reads TGTGCAAGTCGCTTAGTAGAGGACACTGAAGCTTTCTTT. Translating it yields CASRLVEDTEAFF.

CDR3 coding DNA: TGTGCCAGCAGCTTGGACGGTTACAATGAGCAGTTCTTC. Amino acids: CASSLDGYNEQFF. The rearrangement links TRBV5-4 to TRBJ2-1; D remains unclear. V lost 0 bases to trimming and J lost 4 bases, with 5 bases between them. CDR1 and CDR2 (germline): SGHNT, YYREEE (reference sequence). CDR3 length equals 13 residues.

V usage is TRBV9 and J usage is TRBJ1-1, with unresolved D. Per germline, CDR1 SGDLS and CDR2 YYNGEE. There are 13 residues in the CDR3. V was shortened by 4 bases and J by 1 base, with 8 bases between the two germline ends. DNA of the CDR3: TGTGCCAGCAGCAGTAACAGGAACACTGAAGCTTTCTTT. It codes for CASSSNRNTEAFF.

This clone was detected once. V and J are TRBV15 and TRBJ1-5; TRBD1 is a possible D gene (6 bases). This CDR3 has 15 amino acids. CDR1 is LNHNV and CDR2 is YYDKDF in the germline V gene (reference sequence). The V and J ends lost 0 bases and 7 bases respectively, with 13 bases between them. CDR3 protein: CATSRDRDIPQPQHF. DNA of the CDR3: TGTGCCACCAGCAGAGATAGGGACATCCCGCAGCCCCAGCATTTT.

The chain combines TRBV30 with TRBJ1-2; D is possibly TRBD1 (5 bases). Germline values: CDR1 GTSNPN, CDR2 SVGIG (reference sequence). The CDR3 runs 14 residues. The V end was cut by 3 bases, the J end by 0 bases, with 11 bases between. The CDR3 here is CAWRQGSTNYGYTF. The CDR3 coding sequence is TGTGCCTGGAGGCAGGGAAGTACTAACTATGGCTACACCTTC. Looking up the rest from reference TRBV30 and TRBJ1-2 gives the full variable domain: SQTIHQWPATLVQPVGSPLSLECTVEGTSNPNLYWYRQAAGRGLQLLFYSVGIGQISSEVPQNLSASRPQDRQFILSSKKLLLSDSGFYLCAWRQGSTNYGYTFGSGTRLTVV.

The rearrangement joins TRBV5-6 to TRBJ1-2, with a tentative D call TRBD1 (5 bases). The ends were cut back, 0 bases at V and 2 bases at J, with 14 bases in the middle. CDR1 is SGHDT and CDR2 is YYEEEE in the germline V gene. There are 16 residues in the CDR3. As DNA, the CDR3 is TGTGCCAGCAGCTTGGCCGTACTACAGGAGAACTATGGCTACACCTTC. Protein: CASSLAVLQENYGYTF.

V gene TRBV18 combines with J gene TRBJ1-5; D is undetermined. There are 15 residues in the CDR3. In germline, CDR1 is KGHSH, CDR2 LQKENI. Trimming left V 3 bases short and J 2 bases short, with 11 bases between. The CDR3 coding sequence is TGTGCCAGCTCACCCACCGGGGTTGGCAATCAGCCCCAGCATTTT. Amino acids: CASSPTGVGNQPQHF.

The genes are TRBV30 and TRBJ2-5; 7 bases are a match to TRBD1. V shed 3 bases, J shed 1 base, and the junction held 5 bases outside the gene matches. Germline lookup yields CDR1 GTSNPN and CDR2 SVGIG (reference sequence). The CDR3 contains 14 residues. CDR3: CAWSPGQPQETQYF. The CDR3 bases are TGTGCCTGGAGCCCGGGACAGCCCCAAGAGACCCAGTACTTC.

This chain uses TRBV7-9 with TRBJ2-3; D possibly corresponds to TRBD1 (5 bases). The CDR3 sequence is 16 residues long. V lost 6 bases, J lost 0 bases, and 16 bases lay in between. Germline CDR1 SEHNR, CDR2 FQNEAQ (reference sequence). Written as DNA, the CDR3 is TGTGCCAGCAGTCCGCCCACGGACACTAGCACAGATACGCAGTATTTT. Amino acids: CASSPPTDTSTDTQYF. The whole variable domain, remainder taken from reference TRBV7-9 and TRBJ2-3, is DTGVSQNPRHKITKRGQNVTFRCDPISEHNRLYWYRQTLGQGPEFLTYFQNEAQLEKSRLLSDRFSAERPKGSFSTLEIQRTEQGDSAMYLCASSPPTDTSTDTQYFGPGTRLTVL.

This clone showed up just a few times. The gene calls are TRBV4-3 and TRBJ2-1; tentatively, D is TRBD2 (6 bases). V shed 3 bases and J shed 7 bases, with 19 bases lying between them. The germline CDR1 and CDR2 sequences are LGHNA and YSLEER. The CDR3 runs to 16 residues. The CDR3 loop reads CASSHQEGGRRNEQFF. CDR3 sequence (DNA): TGCGCCAGCAGCCACCAAGAAGGTGGGAGGCGGAATGAGCAGTTCTTC.

The V call is TRBV29-1, the J call TRBJ2-5; D perhaps matches TRBD1 (5 bases). Germline values: CDR1 SQVTM, CDR2 ANQGSEA. Trimming took off 2 bases at V and 5 bases at J, with 21 bases between the two ends. This CDR3 has 16 amino acids. In DNA form, the CDR3 reads TGCAGCGTTGAAATTGGGGCAGGTTCAGGGCGGGAGACCCAGTACTTC. Translated, it gives CSVEIGAGSGRETQYF.

The chain joins TRBV6-5 to TRBJ1-2; D gene ambiguous. The CDR3 spans 14 residues. The V gene lost 6 bases and the J gene lost 5 bases, with 16 bases spanning the gap. Germline assignment: CDR1 MNHEY and CDR2 SVGAGI. CDR3 in amino acids: CASRKEGRLYGYTF. CDR3 nucleotide sequence: TGTGCCAGCAGGAAAGAGGGCAGGTTGTATGGCTACACCTTC.

This clone was detected once. The chain is built from TRBV30 and TRBJ1-2; D is perhaps TRBD1 (6 bases). The CDR3 has 16 residues. Germline V gene data show CDR1 as GTSNPN and CDR2 as SVGIG (reference sequence). Trimming pared 3 bases from V and 2 bases from J, leaving 19 bases between. The CDR3 sequence: CAWSLSLGAQNYGYTF. CDR3 DNA: TGTGCCTGGAGCCTGTCTTTGGGGGCGCAGAACTATGGCTACACCTTC.

The chain carries TRBV19 and TRBJ1-1; unclear D gene. From germline, CDR1 is LNHDA and CDR2 SQIVND (reference sequence). The V end lost 9 bases, the J end lost 0 bases, and 11 bases lay between the germline ends. CDR3 length: 13 amino acids. The CDR3 DNA reads TGTGCCAGCCGAACGCAGGTGAACACTGAAGCTTTCTTT. It specifies CASRTQVNTEAFF.

The chain carries TRBV7-3 and TRBJ2-1, with 9 bases fitting TRBD2. CDR3 length: 17 residues. The V and J ends lost 1 base and 5 bases, in that order; junction bases with no gene match: 9. CDR1 and CDR2 from the germline V gene are SGHTA and FQGTGA. CDR3 in amino acids: CASSLRASGTQNNEQFF. The CDR3, as DNA: TGTGCCAGCAGCTTAAGGGCTAGCGGGACCCAGAACAATGAGCAGTTCTTC. Combining the CDR3 with reference TRBV7-3 and TRBJ2-1 gives the whole variable domain GAGVSQTPSNKVTEKGKYVELRCDPISGHTALYWYRQSLGQGPEFLIYFQGTGAADDSGLPNDRFFAVRPEGSVSTLKIQRTERGDSAVYLCASSLRASGTQNNEQFFGPGTRLTVL.